This T cell receptor (beta chain) was sequenced in a study of T cell repertoires in aging, cancer and after chemotherapy (dated by TCRdb to about 2019). Background for the entire study: Donors were distributed across six age groups ranging from 30 or younger to 70 or older, with at least three individuals included per group. Healthy donor control TCR repertoires were recorded over several months to years and showed clear clonal overlap across re-sampling. Peripheral blood TCR beta repertoires from healthy donors and cancer patients were profiled to examine immunoaging and T cell reconstitution after chemotherapy. Alongside approximately 97 healthy donors serving as a reference group, the cohort included approximately 220 cancer patients, of whom more than 90 had hematological cancers and 124 had solid cancers. The complete dataset included 8 million to 9.5 million TCR reads. The full study reports these points: The authors noted that the repertoire data do not allow conclusions about immunological memory after chemotherapy. Compared with age-matched healthy donors, untreated patients with either hematological or solid cancers had significantly lower TCR diversity in the blood along with higher clonality. In healthy donors, the decline in TCR diversity with age was mainly due to loss of richness, whereas in cancer patients loss of evenness also played a role. Median generation probability increased over the chemotherapy interval in both cancer cohorts, suggesting repertoire reconstitution through rebound thymic output.

Multiplex touch-down PCR with a mixed TRB-A/B primer pool was used to amplify rearranged TRB sequences covering the V, D and J segments. Illumina adapters and sample indices were attached to the amplicons in two consecutive PCR reactions using Phusion HS II polymerase. The amplicons were purified from gel with the NucleoSpin Gel and PCR Clean-up kit and then assessed with Qubit and an Agilent 2100 Bioanalyzer. Sequencing of the libraries was done on an Illumina MiSeq with paired-end, single-indexed 600-cycle runs. In the authors' own workflow: TRB sequences were processed with MiXCR versions 2.12 and 3.0.5. Each unique CDR3 nucleotide sequence counted as one clone, and only productive sequences with at least two reads were retained. The repertoire metrics were Shannon diversity, evenness, clonality (calculated as one minus evenness), and diversity profiles parameterized by alpha from 0 to 5. The IGoR algorithm was used to compute generation probabilities of clones in paired pre- and post-chemotherapy samples. Through fastp at Q25 and MiXCR, TCRdb rebuilt clones from the public reads, retaining in-frame beta chains. Rows are combined by CDR3 protein, so each entry shows the most common genes and DNA. The V and J calls follow TCRdb's processing rather than the paper's. This sample comprises about 12,000 distinct CDR3 sequences, about a third of them detected only once. The top ten clones comprise 5% to 7.5% of the sample.

The CDR3 runs 14 amino acids, cysteine and phenylalanine included. Of all the DNA, just the CDR3 is kept, 42 bases in frame from base 1. CDR1 SGHNT and CDR2 YENEEA were looked up in the germline V gene. At the junction V is shortened by 5 bases and J by 1 base, with 10 bases in between. For this clonotype: The antigen this receptor binds is unknown. No much larger clonotype is one base removed from it; base qualities were not supplied.

Instead of sorted cells or RNA, genomic DNA extracted from peripheral blood served as the source for amplifying TCR beta rearrangements. This chain is built from TRBV11-3 and TRBJ2-3; 7 matching bases give a weak D call of TRBD2. The sequenced material came from blood. This clonotype was sampled from a human donor in good health. The donor label of this sample is uncertain. The CDR3 corresponds to CASSRRGRTDTQYF. The base sequence is TGTGCCAGCAGCCGGCGGGGGCGCACAGATACGCAGTATTTT.